This entry features one T cell receptor beta chain sequence. Trimming pared 4 bases from V and 0 bases from J, leaving 7 bases between. CDR1 and CDR2 (germline): MNHEY, SMNVEV (reference sequence). This CDR3 comprises 13 residues. The data were obtained in a study of blood T cell repertoires in COVID-19. The authors' processing: Using reference gene primer amplification, nucleated cell counts were estimated. Method: immunoSEQ multiplex PCR; TCRdb's copy keeps in-frame clones and lacks some. Clone size and V and J calls were adopted from that table, with D and trimming inferred from the DNA. Of more than 200,000 clones in the sample, around 80% were seen once.

Sample: PBMCs or T cells enriched from blood (not recorded which). The chain couples TRBV27 to TRBJ2-7; unclear D gene. This receptor was taken from a woman aged 40 to 50 with acute COVID-19. CDR3 region: CASSSYSSYEQYF. DNA for the CDR3: TGTGCCAGCAGTTCCTATAGCTCCTACGAGCAGTACTTC.